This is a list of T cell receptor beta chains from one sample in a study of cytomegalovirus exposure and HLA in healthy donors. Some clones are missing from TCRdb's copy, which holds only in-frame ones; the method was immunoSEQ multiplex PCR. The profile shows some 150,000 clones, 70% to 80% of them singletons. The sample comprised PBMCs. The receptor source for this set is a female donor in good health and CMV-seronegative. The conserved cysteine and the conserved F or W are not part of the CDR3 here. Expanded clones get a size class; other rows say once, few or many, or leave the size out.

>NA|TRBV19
ASSPADSRNEKLF
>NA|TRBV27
ASSFAGLGGSQY
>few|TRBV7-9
ASSLHRATYNEQF
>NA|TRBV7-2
ASSLNGQVRTDTQY
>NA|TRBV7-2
ASSAGQWNQPQH
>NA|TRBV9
ASSPAEGGAQH
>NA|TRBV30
AWTGGNTIY
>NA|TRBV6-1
ASSEMGRGTEAF
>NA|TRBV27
ASSLSKTGGTGELF
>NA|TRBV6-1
ATKPTTGSSYEQY
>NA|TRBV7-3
ASSLIIGAAGGSEDTQY
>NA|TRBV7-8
ASSPGTGGSETQY
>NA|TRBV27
ASSSGAANEKLF
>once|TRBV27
ASSLSWDRPNTEAF
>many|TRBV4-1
ASSQGQGGNEKLF
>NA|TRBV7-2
ASSPTGTSAKNNEQF
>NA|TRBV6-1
ASSERYSNTEAF
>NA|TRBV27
ASLRLAGPYEQY
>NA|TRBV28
ASSWDSVLGYGYT
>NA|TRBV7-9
ASSPEPGGNTLY
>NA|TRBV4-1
ASSQGEQGYGYT
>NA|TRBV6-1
ASSSGTAKYT
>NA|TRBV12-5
ASGSTDDTEAF
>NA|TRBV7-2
ASSSSRGPTNEKLF
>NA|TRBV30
AWSALDTSYEQY
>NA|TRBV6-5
ASSYQWSISGNTIY
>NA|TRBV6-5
ASSYSTGTQY
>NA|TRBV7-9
ASSPWTGQESPLH
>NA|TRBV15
ATSRDRGITNGYT
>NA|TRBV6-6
ASSYPTGGTEAF
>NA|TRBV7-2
ASSSSWGSGYT
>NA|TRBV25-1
ASTTAGGTDTQY
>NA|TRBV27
ASSLARSGANVLT
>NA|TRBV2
ASSEDSQETQY
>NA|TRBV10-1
ASIISASPSGGQPQH
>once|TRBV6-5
ASSYSSGTGQGYT
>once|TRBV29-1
SVPPLPSGRAFYNEQF
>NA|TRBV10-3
AIIQGSGNTIY
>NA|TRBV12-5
ASGLDPGAGNQPQH